The sequence of this TCR beta chain was determined in a study of CD8+CD57+ T cells in acquired aplastic anemia. Study outcomes and limitations: Overlap between patients and controls comprised 25 to 35 CD8+ CDR3 sequences.

Patients who underwent sequencing had shown CD8+CD57+ cell expansion by flow cytometry. Everyone among the patients had severe acquired aplastic anemia. The V and J ends lost 6 bases and 0 bases respectively, with 8 bases between them. This CDR3 region has 13 residues. Profiles of TCR beta VDJ and CDR3 were generated from a genomic DNA template. TCRdb itself ran the reads through MiXCR, one entry per CDR3 protein. This table has 200,000 to 300,000 distinct CDR3 sequences, around half appearing once. Only a few counts were recorded for this clonotype. What it binds is not known. The specimen was sorted CD4+, CD8+, or CD8+CD57+ T cells (not recorded which) from PBMCs. The sequence derives from a human donor with aplastic anemia. V usage is TRBV12-3 or TRBV12-4 and J usage is TRBJ1-2; the D is unclear. CDR3 nucleotides: TGTGCCAGCAGCCCGTACCCTAACTATGGCTACACCTTC. As protein: CASSPYPNYGYTF.